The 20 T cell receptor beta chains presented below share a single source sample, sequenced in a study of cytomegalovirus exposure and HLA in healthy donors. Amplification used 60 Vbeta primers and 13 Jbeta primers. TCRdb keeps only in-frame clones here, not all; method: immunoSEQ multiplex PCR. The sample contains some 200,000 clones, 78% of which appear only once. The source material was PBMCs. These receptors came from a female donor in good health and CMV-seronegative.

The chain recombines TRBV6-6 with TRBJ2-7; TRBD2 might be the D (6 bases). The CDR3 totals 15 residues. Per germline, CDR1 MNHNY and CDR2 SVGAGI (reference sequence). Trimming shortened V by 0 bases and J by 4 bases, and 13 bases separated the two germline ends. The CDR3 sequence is CASSYSTGVGYEQYF. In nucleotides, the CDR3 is TGTGCCAGCAGTTACTCGACGGGGGTTGGGTACGAGCAGTACTTC.

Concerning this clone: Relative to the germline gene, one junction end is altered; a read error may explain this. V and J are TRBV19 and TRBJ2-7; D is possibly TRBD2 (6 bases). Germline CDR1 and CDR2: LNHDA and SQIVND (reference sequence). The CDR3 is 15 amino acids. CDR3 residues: CASSIGPRPSGERYF. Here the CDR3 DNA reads TGTGCCAGTAGTATAGGACCCAGACCATCGGGGGAGCGGTACTTC.

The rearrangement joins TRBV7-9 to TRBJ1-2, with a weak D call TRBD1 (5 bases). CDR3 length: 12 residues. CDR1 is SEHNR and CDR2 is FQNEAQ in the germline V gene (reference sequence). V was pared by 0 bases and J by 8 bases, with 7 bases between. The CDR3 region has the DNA TGTGCCAGCAGCTTAGCGGGGGGAGGCTACACCTTC. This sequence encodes CASSLAGGGYTF.

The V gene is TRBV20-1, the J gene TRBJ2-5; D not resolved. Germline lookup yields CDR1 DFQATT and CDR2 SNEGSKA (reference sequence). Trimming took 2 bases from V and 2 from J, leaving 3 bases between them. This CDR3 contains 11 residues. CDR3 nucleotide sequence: TGCAGTGCTAGACCACAAGAGACCCAGTACTTC. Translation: CSARPQETQYF.

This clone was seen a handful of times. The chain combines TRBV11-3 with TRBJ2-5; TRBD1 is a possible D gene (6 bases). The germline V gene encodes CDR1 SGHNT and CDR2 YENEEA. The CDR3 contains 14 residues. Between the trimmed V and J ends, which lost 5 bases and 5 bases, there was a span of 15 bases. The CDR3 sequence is CASSLYRDAETQYF. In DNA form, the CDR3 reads TGTGCCAGCAGCCTTTACAGGGACGCGGAGACCCAGTACTTC.

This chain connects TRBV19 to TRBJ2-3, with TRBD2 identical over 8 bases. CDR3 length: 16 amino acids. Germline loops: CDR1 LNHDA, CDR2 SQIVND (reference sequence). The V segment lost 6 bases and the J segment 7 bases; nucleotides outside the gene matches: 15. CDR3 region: CASRPIAGRNQYTQYF. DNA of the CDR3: TGTGCCAGTAGACCGATAGCGGGGCGCAATCAGTATACGCAGTATTTT.

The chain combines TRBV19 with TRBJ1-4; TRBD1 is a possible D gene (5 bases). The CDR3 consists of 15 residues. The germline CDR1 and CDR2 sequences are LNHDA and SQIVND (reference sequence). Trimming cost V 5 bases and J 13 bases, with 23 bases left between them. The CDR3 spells CASSRLGAAMEGLFF. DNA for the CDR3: TGTGCCAGTAGTCGCCTCGGGGCGGCGATGGAGGGACTGTTTTTT. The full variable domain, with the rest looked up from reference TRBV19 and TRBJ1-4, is DGGITQSPKYLFRKEGQNVTLSCEQNLNHDAMYWYRQDPGQGLRLIYYSQIVNDFQKGDIAEGYSVSREKKESFPLTVTSAQKNPTAFYLCASSRLGAAMEGLFFGSGTQLSVL.

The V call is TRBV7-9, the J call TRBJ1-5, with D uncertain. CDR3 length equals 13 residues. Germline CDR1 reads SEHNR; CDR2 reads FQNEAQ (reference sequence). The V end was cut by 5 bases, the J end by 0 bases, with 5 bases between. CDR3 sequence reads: CASSGDSNQPQHF. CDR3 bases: TGTGCCAGCAGCGGAGATAGCAATCAGCCCCAGCATTTT.

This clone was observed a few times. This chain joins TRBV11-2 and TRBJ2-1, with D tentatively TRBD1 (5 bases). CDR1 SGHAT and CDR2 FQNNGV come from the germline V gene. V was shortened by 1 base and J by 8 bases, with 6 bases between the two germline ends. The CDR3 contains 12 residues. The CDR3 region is CASSLAGYEQFF. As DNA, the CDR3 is TGTGCCAGCAGCTTAGCAGGGTATGAGCAGTTCTTC.

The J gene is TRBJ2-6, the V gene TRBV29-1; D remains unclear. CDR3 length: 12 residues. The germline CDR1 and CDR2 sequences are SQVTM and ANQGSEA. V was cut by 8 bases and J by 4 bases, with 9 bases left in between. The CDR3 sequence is CSFISGANVLTF. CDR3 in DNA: TGCAGCTTCATTTCCGGGGCCAACGTCCTGACTTTC. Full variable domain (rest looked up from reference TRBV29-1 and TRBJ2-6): SAVISQKPSRDICQRGTSLTIQCQVDSQVTMMFWYRQQPGQSLTLIATANQGSEATYESGFVIDKFPISRPNLTFSTLTVSNMSPEDSSIYLCSFISGANVLTFGAGSRLTVL.

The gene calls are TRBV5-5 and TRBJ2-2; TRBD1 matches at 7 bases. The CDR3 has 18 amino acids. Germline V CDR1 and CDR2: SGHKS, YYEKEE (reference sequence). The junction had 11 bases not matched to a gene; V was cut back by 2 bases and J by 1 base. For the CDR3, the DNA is TGTGCCAGCAGCTTACGGGACAGCAGAATTGGGAACACCGGGGAGCTGTTTTTT. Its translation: CASSLRDSRIGNTGELFF.

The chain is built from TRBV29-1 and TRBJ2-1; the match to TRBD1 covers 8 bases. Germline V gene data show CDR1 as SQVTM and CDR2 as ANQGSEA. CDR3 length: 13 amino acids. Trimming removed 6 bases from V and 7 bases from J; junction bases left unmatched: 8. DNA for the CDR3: TGCAGCGTGCGGCGGACAGGGCCAAATGAGCAGTTCTTC. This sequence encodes CSVRRTGPNEQFF.

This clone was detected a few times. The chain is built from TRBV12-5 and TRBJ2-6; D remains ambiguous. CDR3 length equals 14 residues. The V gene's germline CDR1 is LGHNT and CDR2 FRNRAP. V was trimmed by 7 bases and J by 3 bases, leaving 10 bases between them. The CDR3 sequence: CASASPGGANVLTF. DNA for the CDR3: TGTGCTAGTGCATCCCCCGGTGGGGCCAACGTCCTGACTTTC.

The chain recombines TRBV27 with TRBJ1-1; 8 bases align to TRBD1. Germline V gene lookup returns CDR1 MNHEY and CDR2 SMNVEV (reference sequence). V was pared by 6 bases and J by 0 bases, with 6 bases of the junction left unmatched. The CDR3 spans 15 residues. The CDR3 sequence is CASRSADRVNTEAFF. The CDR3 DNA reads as TGTGCCAGCAGATCCGCGGACAGGGTGAACACTGAAGCTTTCTTT.

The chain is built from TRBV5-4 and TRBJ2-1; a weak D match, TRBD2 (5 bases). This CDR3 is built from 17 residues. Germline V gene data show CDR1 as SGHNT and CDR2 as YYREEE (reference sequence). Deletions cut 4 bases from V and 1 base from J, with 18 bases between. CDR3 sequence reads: CASSRGLTLLSYNEQFF. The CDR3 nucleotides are TGTGCCAGCAGCCGAGGACTGACCCTTCTATCCTACAATGAGCAGTTCTTC.

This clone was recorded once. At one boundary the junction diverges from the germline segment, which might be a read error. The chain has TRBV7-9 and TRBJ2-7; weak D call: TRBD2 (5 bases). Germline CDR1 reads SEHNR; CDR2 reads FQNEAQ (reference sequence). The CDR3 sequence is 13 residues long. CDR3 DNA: TGTTCCAGCAGCTTTGGCGGGCTCTACGAGCAGTACTTC. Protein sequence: CSSSFGGLYEQYF. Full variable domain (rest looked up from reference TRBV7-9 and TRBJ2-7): DTGVSQNPRHKITKRGQNVTFRCDPISEHNRLYWYRQTLGQGPEFLTYFQNEAQLEKSRLLSDRFSAERPKGSFSTLEIQRTEQGDSAMYLCSSSFGGLYEQYFGPGTRLTVT.

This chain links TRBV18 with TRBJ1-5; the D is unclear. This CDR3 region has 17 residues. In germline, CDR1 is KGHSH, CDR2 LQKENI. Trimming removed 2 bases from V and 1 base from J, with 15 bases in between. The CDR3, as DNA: TGTGCCAGCTCACCAGTCCCCAGCGGGGTGAGCAATCAGCCCCAGCATTTT. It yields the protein CASSPVPSGVSNQPQHF.

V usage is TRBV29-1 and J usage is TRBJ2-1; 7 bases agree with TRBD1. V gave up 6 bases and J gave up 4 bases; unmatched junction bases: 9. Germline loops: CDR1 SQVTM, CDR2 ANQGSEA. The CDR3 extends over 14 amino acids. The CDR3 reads CSVGPGTDYNEQFF. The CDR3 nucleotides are TGCAGCGTGGGGCCCGGGACAGATTACAATGAGCAGTTCTTC.

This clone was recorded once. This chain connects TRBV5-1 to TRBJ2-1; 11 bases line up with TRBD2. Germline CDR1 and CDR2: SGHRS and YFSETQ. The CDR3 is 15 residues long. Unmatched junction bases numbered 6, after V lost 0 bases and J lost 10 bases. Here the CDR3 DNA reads TGCGCCAGCAGCTTGGGACTAGCGGGGCCCGGAGAGCAGTTCTTC. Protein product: CASSLGLAGPGEQFF. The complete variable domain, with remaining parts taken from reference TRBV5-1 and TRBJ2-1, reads KAGVTQTPRYLIKTRGQQVTLSCSPISGHRSVSWYQQTPGQGLQFLFEYFSETQRNKGNFPGRFSGRQFSNSRSEMNVSTLELGDSALYLCASSLGLAGPGEQFFGPGTRLTVL.

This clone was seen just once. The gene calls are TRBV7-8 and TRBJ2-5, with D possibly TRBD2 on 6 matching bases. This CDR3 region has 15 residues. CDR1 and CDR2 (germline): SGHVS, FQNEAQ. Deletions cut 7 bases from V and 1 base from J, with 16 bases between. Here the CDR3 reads CASTREPGPQETQYF. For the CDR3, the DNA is TGTGCCAGCACCCGGGAGCCAGGGCCCCAAGAGACCCAGTACTTC.